This T cell receptor beta chain was identified during a study of T-cell reconstitution after alpha-beta-depleted transplantation in children. Preparation of the TCRbeta library used unique molecular identifiers. Each CDR3 protein gets one entry after TCRdb re-called the PCR reads with MiXCR. The table has around 500,000 distinct CDR3 sequences, roughly an eighth seen once. This CDR3 region has 15 residues. V trimming: 11 bases; J trimming: 4 bases; junction bases outside the gene matches: 8. Per the germline V gene, CDR1 is SNHLY and CDR2 is FYNNEI. This clonotype was observed many times. The chain combines TRBV2 with TRBJ2-3; 14 nucleotides agree with TRBD2. The sample here was PBMCs from the stem cell graft donor, taken from the stem cell graft. This clonotype was obtained from a human donor who donated a stem cell graft to a child with combined immunodeficiency. CDR3 residues: CAGPGTSGSSDTQYF. In DNA, the CDR3 is TGTGCCGGCCCGGGGACTAGCGGGAGTTCAGATACGCAGTATTTT.